This T cell receptor beta chain was recovered during a study of cytomegalovirus exposure and HLA in healthy donors. The PCR ran on 60 Vbeta and 13 Jbeta primers. The repertoire was sequenced with immunoSEQ multiplex PCR; TCRdb's copy has only in-frame clones and lacks some. The sample has about 190,000 clones, around 81% seen once. Study conclusions and caveats: According to the study, 160 or so TCR beta chains were cytomegalovirus-associated.

Regarding this clone: Its cognate antigen is unknown.

The CDR3 totals 13 residues. V was clipped by 2 bases and J by 10 bases, with 9 bases between them. Germline CDR1 is MNHNS and CDR2 is SASEGT. The source of this sequence is a woman aged 18-35 years in good health and CMV-seropositive. Source material: PBMCs. V and J are TRBV6-1 and TRBJ1-6; D is uncertain. The CDR3 region is CASSERVESPLHF. The CDR3 bases are TGTGCCAGCAGTGAACGGGTGGAATCACCCCTCCACTTT.